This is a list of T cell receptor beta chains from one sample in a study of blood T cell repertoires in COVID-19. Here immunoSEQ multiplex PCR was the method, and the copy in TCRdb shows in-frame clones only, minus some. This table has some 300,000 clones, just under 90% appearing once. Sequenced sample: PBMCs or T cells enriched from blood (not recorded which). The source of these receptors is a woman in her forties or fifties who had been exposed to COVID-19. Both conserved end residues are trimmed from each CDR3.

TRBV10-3,AITREGRLYTEAF
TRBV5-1,ASSLQGRDGYT
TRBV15,ATSRLLNQPQH
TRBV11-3,ASSFDRGTEAF
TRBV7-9,ASSRGLSDTQY
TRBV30,AWSALTDTQY
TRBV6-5,ASSYNTGTRAPLH
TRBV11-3,ASSLAGQAMTEAF
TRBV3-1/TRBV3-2,ASSPLTGGITDTQY
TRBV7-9,ASSPAGGLGLGGTEAF
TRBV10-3,AIRAGGQETQY
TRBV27,ASKPGLAGLYEQY
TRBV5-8,ASSSGTGLLTGELF
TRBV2,ASSLDGVYEQY
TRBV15,ATRPGNTEAF
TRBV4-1,ASSQGLAGVYEQF
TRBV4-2,ASSTPPGGTSYEQY
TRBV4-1,ASSQALSSGGAVTQY
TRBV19,ASSIDLGQTYEQY
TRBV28,ASSLAGGIFQETQY
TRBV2,ARGTSGTDTQY
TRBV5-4,ASSQGTGWSEQY
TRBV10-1,ASSSTTNEKLF
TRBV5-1,ASSLARGDTDTQY
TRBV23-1,ASRARDRRDTEAF
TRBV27,ASSRRHDYSNQPQH
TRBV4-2,ASSLDLAGFPAEQF
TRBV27,ASSITGIRQPQH
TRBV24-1,ATSDRQGEAF
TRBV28,ASSSPGLGRGPDGYT
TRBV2,ASSEGTALGSDTQY